These 29 T cell receptor beta chains share one sample of origin, sequenced in a study of blood T cells in healthy people across ages. A second PCR of 7 to 11 cycles used a sample-barcoded 5' primer and a J-beta primer mix. TCRdb analysed the 5' RACE reads with MiXCR anew, one entry per CDR3 protein. The sample carries approximately 1,700,000 distinct CDR3 sequences, about two fifths recorded once. What was sequenced was blood. The receptors here all came from a human donor in good health.

The rearrangement joins TRBV4-3 to TRBJ1-2; the match to TRBD1 covers 7 bases. Germline V gives CDR1 LGHNA, CDR2 YSLEER. This CDR3 comprises 16 residues. The ends lost 3 bases at V and 6 bases at J; junction bases unmatched: 13. This CDR3 reads CASSQDVGTAPDGYTF. The CDR3 nucleotides read TGCGCCAGCAGCCAGGACGTCGGGACAGCTCCTGATGGCTACACCTTC.

This clonotype has just a few counts. The rearrangement links TRBV5-1 to TRBJ2-7; 8 bases agree with TRBD2. Germline loops: CDR1 SGHRS, CDR2 YFSETQ. This CDR3 is built from 14 residues. Trimming took 4 bases from V and 4 from J; bases not matched to a gene: 7. The CDR3 loop reads CASSAGGAVYEQYF. The CDR3 region has the DNA TGCGCCAGCAGCGCCGGGGGGGCCGTATACGAGCAGTACTTC.

This clonotype was picked up a small number of times. This chain uses TRBV29-1 with TRBJ2-1, with 11 bases lining up with TRBD2. This CDR3 is 15 amino acids long. The germline V gene has CDR1 SQVTM and CDR2 ANQGSEA. V lost 7 bases and J lost 4; bases outside the gene matches: 9. CDR3 sequence: CSATGLAAVYNEQFF. The DNA for the CDR3 is TGCAGCGCTACGGGACTAGCGGCCGTTTACAATGAGCAGTTCTTC.

The chain uses TRBV6-5 and TRBJ1-2, with a tentative D call TRBD1 (5 bases). Germline lookup yields CDR1 MNHEY and CDR2 SVGAGI. The CDR3 sequence is 15 residues long. Trimming shortened V by 1 base and J by 4 bases, and 13 bases separated the two germline ends. The CDR3 loop reads CASSYFQRGIYGYTF. The CDR3 DNA sequence: TGTGCCAGCAGTTACTTCCAGAGGGGCATCTATGGCTACACCTTC.

In the case of this clonotype: An end of the junction differs from the germline gene, which may be a read error. The J gene is TRBJ1-5, the V gene TRBV7-9; D is perhaps TRBD1 (6 bases). The CDR3 contains 14 residues. The V gene's germline CDR1 is SEHNR and CDR2 FQNEAQ (reference sequence). The CDR3 is CAGSLEQGYSPQHF. In nucleotides, the CDR3 is TGTGCCGGCAGCTTAGAACAGGGCTATTCGCCCCAGCATTTT.

This clonotype occurred a few times. This chain links TRBV20-1 with TRBJ2-3, with D hard to call. CDR1 and CDR2 (germline): DFQATT, SNEGSKA (reference sequence). This CDR3 comprises 14 residues. Trimming removed 1 base from V and 0 bases from J, with 8 bases in between. In DNA, the CDR3 is TGCAGTGCTAGAGTGGGCCCTAGCACAGATACGCAGTATTTT. Translated, it gives CSARVGPSTDTQYF.

V usage is TRBV28 and J usage is TRBJ1-2; weak D call: TRBD1 (5 bases). The CDR3 extends over 13 amino acids. V lost 6 bases and J 3 bases, leaving 11 bases between the germline ends. Germline CDR1 reads MDHEN; CDR2 reads SYDVKM. This CDR3 is CASSEQEDYGYTF. CDR3 nucleotides: TGTGCCAGCAGCGAACAGGAAGACTATGGCTACACCTTC.

This chain connects TRBV29-1 to TRBJ2-5; 9 bases fit TRBD1. J was trimmed by 5 bases and V by 8 bases; bases with no gene match: 12. The CDR3 loop spans 14 amino acids. Germline V gene data show CDR1 as SQVTM and CDR2 as ANQGSEA. The CDR3 DNA reads as TGCAGCTCAACACCGGGACAGGGAGTGGAGACCCAGTACTTC. Its protein product is CSSTPGQGVETQYF.

The V and J genes are TRBV18 and TRBJ1-1; D remains unclear. Trimming shortened V by 0 bases and J by 1 base, and 15 bases separated the two germline ends. CDR3 size: 17 residues. The V gene's germline CDR1 is KGHSH and CDR2 LQKENI. CDR3 region: CASSPPITNMWNTEAFF. CDR3 bases: TGTGCCAGCTCACCACCGATAACTAATATGTGGAACACTGAAGCTTTCTTT.

The chain combines TRBV4-2 with TRBJ1-5, with 8 bases aligning to TRBD1. The germline V gene encodes CDR1 LGHNA and CDR2 YNFKEQ. This CDR3 region has 15 residues. J lost 5 bases, V lost 1 base, and 4 bases had no gene match. The CDR3: CASSQAGQGDQPQHF. CDR3 nucleotide sequence: TGTGCCAGCAGCCAAGCTGGACAGGGAGATCAGCCCCAGCATTTT.

This clonotype was observed a few times. V and J are TRBV10-2 and TRBJ2-3; D is undetermined. V was trimmed by 5 bases and J by 1 base, leaving 7 bases between them. The CDR3 spans 13 residues. Germline V CDR1 and CDR2: WSHSY, SAAADI. The CDR3 coding sequence is TGCGCCAGCAGTAGTATGCGCACAGATACGCAGTATTTT. It specifies CASSSMRTDTQYF.

The chain carries TRBV2 and TRBJ1-2; 7 positions agree with TRBD1. Germline CDR1 and CDR2: SNHLY and FYNNEI. With V trimmed by 6 bases and J by 7 bases, 5 bases remained unmatched. This CDR3 has 12 residues. CDR3 protein: CASRWTGRGYTF. In DNA, the CDR3 is TGTGCCAGCAGGTGGACAGGCCGTGGCTACACCTTC.

V gene TRBV18 combines with J gene TRBJ1-4; D ambiguous. Germline V gene lookup returns CDR1 KGHSH and CDR2 LQKENI. This CDR3 is 15 amino acids long. V was cut by 6 bases and J by 3 bases, with 14 bases left in between. CDR3 nucleotide sequence: TGTGCCAGCTCCATCAACCTGGTCGCTAATGAAAAACTGTTTTTT. Translated: CASSINLVANEKLFF.

The gene calls are TRBV6-5 and TRBJ1-5, with a tentative D call TRBD1 (6 bases). The ends were cut back, 5 bases at V and 4 bases at J, with 18 bases in the middle. There are 16 residues in the CDR3. From germline, CDR1 is MNHEY and CDR2 SVGAGI. The CDR3 nucleotides are TGTGCCAGCAGTCCCCGGTCTGGGGGCAGTAATCAGCCCCAGCATTTT. Translating it yields CASSPRSGGSNQPQHF.

The CDR3: CASSFLYMSGYTF. CDR3 nucleotide sequence: TGTGCCAGCAGTTTCCTATATATGAGCGGCTACACCTTC. The chain uses TRBV2 and TRBJ1-2, with no clear D. Looked up from germline, CDR1 is SNHLY and CDR2 is FYNNEI. V lost 5 bases to trimming and J lost 8 bases, with 15 bases between them. The CDR3 length is 13 residues.

This sequence joins TRBV7-2 and TRBJ1-5; D ambiguous. The V and J ends lost 4 bases and 7 bases respectively, with 11 bases between them. The CDR3 loop spans 13 amino acids. In germline, CDR1 is SGHTA, CDR2 FQGNSA. This chain's CDR3 is CASSSTPGQPQHF. CDR3 DNA: TGTGCCAGCAGCTCGACGCCTGGGCAGCCCCAGCATTTT.

This clonotype was counted a few times. V gene TRBV18 combines with J gene TRBJ2-7; D is ambiguous. CDR3 length: 14 amino acids. Germline values: CDR1 KGHSH, CDR2 LQKENI. V lost 2 bases and J lost 5, with 13 bases in between. The CDR3 spells CASSPLGMKDEQYF. The DNA of the CDR3 is TGTGCCAGCTCACCATTGGGTATGAAGGACGAGCAGTACTTC.

The J gene is TRBJ1-1, the V gene TRBV11-2, with D hard to call. The V gene lost 2 bases and the J gene lost 0 bases, with 13 bases spanning the gap. Germline lookup yields CDR1 SGHAT and CDR2 FQNNGV. This CDR3 is 16 amino acids long. The CDR3 sequence is CASSLSRRTLNTEAFF. As DNA, the CDR3 is TGTGCCAGCAGCTTATCTCGGCGGACCTTGAACACTGAAGCTTTCTTT.

This chain uses TRBV4-3 with TRBJ2-7, with a tentative D call TRBD1 (6 bases). The CDR3 has 16 residues. Germline values: CDR1 LGHNA, CDR2 YSLEER. V lost 4 bases to trimming and J lost 0 bases, with 16 bases between them. The CDR3 sequence: CASSRVSGQFSYEQYF. CDR3 DNA sequence: TGCGCCAGCAGCCGAGTCTCAGGACAGTTCTCCTACGAGCAGTACTTC.

V gene TRBV7-9 combines with J gene TRBJ2-5, with 11 bases aligning to TRBD1. The assigned J gene may be wrong: the sequence end matches TRBJ2-7 better. This CDR3 region has 16 residues. Germline CDR1 reads SEHNR; CDR2 reads FQNEAQ (reference sequence). The CDR3 is CASSLRRSGQGDEQYF. The CDR3 DNA reads as TGTGCCAGCAGCTTGAGAAGATCGGGACAGGGGGACGAGCAGTACTTC.

This chain connects TRBV9 to TRBJ1-2, with D possibly TRBD1 on 6 matching bases. The CDR3 contains 15 residues. Germline lookup yields CDR1 SGDLS and CDR2 YYNGEE. Trimming removed 4 bases from V and 5 bases from J, with 18 bases in between. CDR3 in amino acids: CASSRKRTDLYGYTF. Written as DNA, the CDR3 is TGTGCCAGCAGCCGAAAAAGGACAGACCTGTATGGCTACACCTTC. The complete variable domain, with remaining parts taken from reference TRBV9 and TRBJ1-2, reads DSGVTQTPKHLITATGQRVTLRCSPRSGDLSVYWYQQSLDQGLQFLIQYYNGEERAKGNILERFSAQQFPDLHSELNLSSLELGDSALYFCASSRKRTDLYGYTFGSGTRLTVV.

The rearrangement joins TRBV12-3 or TRBV12-4 to TRBJ2-1; D may be TRBD2 (6 bases). V shed 6 bases and J shed 8 bases, with 8 bases lying between them. The CDR3 is 11 residues long. CDR3 in amino acids: CASRPSDEQFF. CDR3 in DNA: TGTGCCAGCAGGCCTAGCGATGAGCAGTTCTTC.

This clonotype was recorded many times. The CDR3 loop reads CASSLIASSGANVLTF. CDR3 in DNA: TGTGCCAGCAGCTTAATCGCCTCCTCTGGGGCCAACGTCCTGACTTTC. The V gene is TRBV7-2, the J gene TRBJ2-6; no clear D. CDR1 SGHTA and CDR2 FQGNSA come from the germline V gene. V was shortened by 2 bases and J by 0 bases, with 8 bases between the two germline ends. The CDR3 consists of 16 residues.

The chain employs TRBV7-2 and TRBJ2-3; perhaps D is TRBD1 or TRBD2 (5 bases each). This CDR3 contains 13 residues. Per germline, CDR1 SGHTA and CDR2 FQGNSA. V was trimmed by 5 bases and J by 8 bases, leaving 14 bases between them. The CDR3 reads CASSTTGLGTQYF. CDR3 in DNA: TGTGCCAGCAGCACTACAGGACTGGGTACGCAGTATTTT.

This rearrangement joins TRBV5-1 to TRBJ1-2, with 7 bases lining up with TRBD1. The CDR3 covers 17 residues. The germline CDR1 and CDR2 sequences are SGHRS and YFSETQ. With 0 bases clipped from V and 4 bases from J, the junction kept 12 bases outside the gene matches. The CDR3 loop reads CASSLGTKSGQPYGYTF. The DNA of the CDR3 is TGCGCCAGCAGCTTGGGAACAAAATCGGGACAGCCCTATGGCTACACCTTC.

The rearrangement links TRBV25-1 to TRBJ2-4; no clear D. The J call may be wrong; the DNA end is better matched by TRBJ2-5. This CDR3 has 15 amino acids. Germline V gives CDR1 MGHDK, CDR2 SYGVNS. This CDR3 reads CASSESRVFQETQYF. DNA for the CDR3: TGTGCCAGCAGTGAATCAAGGGTTTTCCAAGAGACCCAGTACTTC.

Notes on this clonotype: The junction shows a germline mismatch at one end, possibly a read error. V and J are TRBV14 and TRBJ2-1; 9 bases agree with TRBD2. The CDR3 consists of 14 residues. CDR1 and CDR2 (germline): SGHDN, FVKESK. The CDR3 protein is CAGRLTSGYNEQFF. The CDR3 DNA follows: TGTGCCGGCAGACTGACTAGCGGATACAATGAGCAGTTCTTC.

The chain has TRBV11-2 and TRBJ1-3; no clear D gene. Germline V gives CDR1 SGHAT, CDR2 FQNNGV. The CDR3 has 9 amino acids. CDR3 in amino acids: CVSGNTIYF. The CDR3 region has the DNA TGTGTCTCTGGAAACACCATATATTTT.

The chain combines TRBV15 with TRBJ2-4, with D possibly being TRBD1 (6 bases). This CDR3 region has 14 residues. Germline lookup yields CDR1 LNHNV and CDR2 YYDKDF (reference sequence). Trimming left V 1 base short and J 6 bases short, with 10 bases between. CDR3 in amino acids: CATSRVDSTNIQYF. In nucleotides, the CDR3 is TGTGCCACCAGCAGAGTGGACAGTACAAACATTCAGTACTTC.